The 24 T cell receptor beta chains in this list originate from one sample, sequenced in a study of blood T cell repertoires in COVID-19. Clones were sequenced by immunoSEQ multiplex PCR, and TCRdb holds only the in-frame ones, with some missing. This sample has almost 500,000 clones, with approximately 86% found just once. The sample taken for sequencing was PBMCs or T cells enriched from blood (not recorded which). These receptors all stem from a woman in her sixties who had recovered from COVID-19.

The CDR3 bases are TGCGCCAGCAGCTTGGGCAGGTTCAATGAGCAGTTCTTC. Translated, it gives CASSLGRFNEQFF. The V call is TRBV5-1, the J call TRBJ2-1; D ambiguous. V shed 0 bases and J shed 6 bases, with 7 bases lying between them. Looked up from germline, CDR1 is SGHRS and CDR2 is YFSETQ. This CDR3 is 13 amino acids long.

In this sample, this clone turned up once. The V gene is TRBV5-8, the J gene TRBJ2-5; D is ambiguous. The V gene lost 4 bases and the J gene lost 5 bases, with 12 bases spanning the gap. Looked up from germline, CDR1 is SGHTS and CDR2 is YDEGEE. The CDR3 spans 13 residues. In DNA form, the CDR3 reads TGTGCCAGCAGCCCCAGAGAAGCGGAGACCCAGTACTTC. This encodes CASSPREAETQYF.

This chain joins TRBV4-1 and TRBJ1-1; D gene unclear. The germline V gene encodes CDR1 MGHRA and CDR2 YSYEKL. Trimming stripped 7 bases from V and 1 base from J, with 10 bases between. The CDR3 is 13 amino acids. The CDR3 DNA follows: TGCGCCAGCACAAGAGCCGAGAACACTGAAGCTTTCTTT. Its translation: CASTRAENTEAFF.

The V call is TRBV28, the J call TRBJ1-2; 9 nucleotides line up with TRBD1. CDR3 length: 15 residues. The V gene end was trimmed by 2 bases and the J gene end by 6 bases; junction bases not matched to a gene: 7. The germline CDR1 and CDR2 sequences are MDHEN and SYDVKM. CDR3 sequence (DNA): TGTGCCAGCAGTTTAACGGACAGGGGTAAGAATGGCTACACCTTC. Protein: CASSLTDRGKNGYTF.

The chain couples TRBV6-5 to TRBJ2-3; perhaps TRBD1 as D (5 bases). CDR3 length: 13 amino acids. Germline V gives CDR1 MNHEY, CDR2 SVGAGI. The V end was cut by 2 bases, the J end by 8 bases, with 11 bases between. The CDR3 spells CASSYNGAGTQYF. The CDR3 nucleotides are TGTGCCAGCAGTTACAATGGGGCTGGTACGCAGTATTTT.

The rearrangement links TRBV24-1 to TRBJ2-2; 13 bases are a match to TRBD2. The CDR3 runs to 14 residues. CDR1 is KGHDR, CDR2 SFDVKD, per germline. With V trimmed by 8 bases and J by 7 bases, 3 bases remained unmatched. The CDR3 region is CATKGTSGNGELFF. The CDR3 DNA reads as TGTGCCACCAAGGGGACTAGCGGGAACGGGGAGCTGTTTTTT.

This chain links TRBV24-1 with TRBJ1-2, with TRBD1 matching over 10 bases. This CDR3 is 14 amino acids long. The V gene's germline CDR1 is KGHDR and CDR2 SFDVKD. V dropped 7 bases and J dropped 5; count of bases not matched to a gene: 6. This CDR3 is CATSGTGEGYGYTF. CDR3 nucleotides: TGTGCCACCAGCGGGACAGGGGAGGGGTATGGCTACACCTTC.

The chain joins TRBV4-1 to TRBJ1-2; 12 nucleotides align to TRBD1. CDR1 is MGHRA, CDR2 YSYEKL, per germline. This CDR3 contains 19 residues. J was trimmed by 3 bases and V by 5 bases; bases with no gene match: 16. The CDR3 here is CASSSLPGQGARKDYGYTF. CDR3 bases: TGCGCCAGCAGCTCTTTACCGGGACAGGGGGCGCGGAAGGACTATGGCTACACCTTC.

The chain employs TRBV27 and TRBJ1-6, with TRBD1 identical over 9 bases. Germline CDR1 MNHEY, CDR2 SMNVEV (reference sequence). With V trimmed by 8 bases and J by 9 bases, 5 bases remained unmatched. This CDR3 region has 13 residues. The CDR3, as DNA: TGTGCCAGCTCCGACAGGGGGATTTCACCCCTCCACTTT. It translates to CASSDRGISPLHF.

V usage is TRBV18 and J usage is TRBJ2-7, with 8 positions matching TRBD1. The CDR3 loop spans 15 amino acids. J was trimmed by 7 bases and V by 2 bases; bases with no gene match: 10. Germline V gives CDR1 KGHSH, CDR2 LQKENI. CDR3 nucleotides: TGTGCCAGCTCACCAGGACAGGGTTGGGCGCGAGAGCAGTACTTC. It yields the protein CASSPGQGWAREQYF.

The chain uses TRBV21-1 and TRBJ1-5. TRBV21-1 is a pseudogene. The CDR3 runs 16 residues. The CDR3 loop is CASSKKEGSDNQPQHF. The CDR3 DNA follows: TGTGCCAGCAGCAAAAAGGAGGGGAGCGACAATCAGCCCCAGCATTTT.

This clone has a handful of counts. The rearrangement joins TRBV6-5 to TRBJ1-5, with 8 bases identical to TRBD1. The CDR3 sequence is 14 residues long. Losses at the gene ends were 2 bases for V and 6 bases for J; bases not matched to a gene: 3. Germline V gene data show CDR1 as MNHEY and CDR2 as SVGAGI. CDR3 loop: CASSYDRGTQPQHF. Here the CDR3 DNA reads TGTGCCAGCAGTTACGACAGGGGTACTCAGCCCCAGCATTTT.

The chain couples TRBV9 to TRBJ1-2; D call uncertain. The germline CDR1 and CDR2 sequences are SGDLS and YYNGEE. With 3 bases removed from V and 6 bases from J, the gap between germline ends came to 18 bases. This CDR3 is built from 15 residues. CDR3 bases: TGTGCCAGCAGCGATGGGAGTGAAGGGCACGATGGCTACACCTTC. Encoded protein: CASSDGSEGHDGYTF. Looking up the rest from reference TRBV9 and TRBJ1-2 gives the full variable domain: DSGVTQTPKHLITATGQRVTLRCSPRSGDLSVYWYQQSLDQGLQFLIQYYNGEERAKGNILERFSAQQFPDLHSELNLSSLELGDSALYFCASSDGSEGHDGYTFGSGTRLTVV.

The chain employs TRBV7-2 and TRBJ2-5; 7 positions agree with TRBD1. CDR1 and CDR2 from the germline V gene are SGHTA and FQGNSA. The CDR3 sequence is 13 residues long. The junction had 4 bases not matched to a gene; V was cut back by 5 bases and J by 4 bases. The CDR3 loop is CASSTYRGETQYF. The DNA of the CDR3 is TGTGCCAGCAGCACCTACAGGGGAGAGACCCAGTACTTC.

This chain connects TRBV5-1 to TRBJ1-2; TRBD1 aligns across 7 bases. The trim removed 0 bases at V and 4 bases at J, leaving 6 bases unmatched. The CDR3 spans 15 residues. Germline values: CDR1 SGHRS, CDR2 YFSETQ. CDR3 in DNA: TGCGCCAGCAGCTTGGAAGGGGGCGCGATCTATGGCTACACCTTC. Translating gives CASSLEGGAIYGYTF.

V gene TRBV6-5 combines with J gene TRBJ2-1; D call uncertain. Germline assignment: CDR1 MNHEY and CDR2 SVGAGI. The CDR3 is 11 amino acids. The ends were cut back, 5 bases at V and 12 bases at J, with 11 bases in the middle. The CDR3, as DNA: TGTGCCAGCAGTCTTCAGGTGGTGCAGTTCTTC. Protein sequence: CASSLQVVQFF.

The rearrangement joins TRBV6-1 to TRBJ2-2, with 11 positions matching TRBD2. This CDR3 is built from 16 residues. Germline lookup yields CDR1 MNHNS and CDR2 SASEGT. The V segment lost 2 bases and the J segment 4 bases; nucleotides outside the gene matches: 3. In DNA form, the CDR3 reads TGTGCCAGCAGTGAACTAGCGGGGGGACCCACCGGGGAGCTGTTTTTT. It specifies CASSELAGGPTGELFF.

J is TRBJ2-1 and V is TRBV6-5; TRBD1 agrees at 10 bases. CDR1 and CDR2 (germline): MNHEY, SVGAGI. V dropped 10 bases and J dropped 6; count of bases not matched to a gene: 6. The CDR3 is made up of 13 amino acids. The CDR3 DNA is TGTGCCACCAGACAGGGGGCGAGCAATGAGCAGTTCTTC. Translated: CATRQGASNEQFF.

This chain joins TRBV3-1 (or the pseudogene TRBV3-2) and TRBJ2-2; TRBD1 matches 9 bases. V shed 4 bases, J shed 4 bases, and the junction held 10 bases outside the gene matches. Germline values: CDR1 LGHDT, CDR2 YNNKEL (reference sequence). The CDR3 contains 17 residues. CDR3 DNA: TGTGCCAGCAGCCGAGAAACAGGGGGCGCCGGCACCGGGGAGCTGTTTTTT. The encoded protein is CASSRETGGAGTGELFF.

CDR3 protein: CASRETGVNTEAFF. Here the CDR3 DNA reads TGTGCCAGCAGGGAGACAGGGGTAAACACTGAAGCTTTCTTT. This chain connects TRBV28 to TRBJ1-1, with 8 nucleotides matching TRBD1. This CDR3 is built from 14 residues. Trimming cost V 6 bases and J 2 bases; bases outside gene matches: 5. In germline, CDR1 is MDHEN, CDR2 SYDVKM.

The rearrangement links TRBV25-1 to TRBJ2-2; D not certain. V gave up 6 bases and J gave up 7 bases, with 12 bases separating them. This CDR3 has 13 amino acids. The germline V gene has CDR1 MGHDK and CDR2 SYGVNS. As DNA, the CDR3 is TGTGCCAGCAGCCAAATTAAACTCGGGGAGCTGTTTTTT. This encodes CASSQIKLGELFF.

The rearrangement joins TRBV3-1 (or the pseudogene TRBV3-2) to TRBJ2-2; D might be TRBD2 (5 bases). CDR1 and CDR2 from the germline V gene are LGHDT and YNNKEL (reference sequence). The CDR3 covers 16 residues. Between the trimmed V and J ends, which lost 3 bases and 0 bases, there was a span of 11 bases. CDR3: CASSQSGRTNTGELFF. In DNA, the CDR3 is TGTGCCAGCAGCCAGAGCGGACGAACGAACACCGGGGAGCTGTTTTTT.

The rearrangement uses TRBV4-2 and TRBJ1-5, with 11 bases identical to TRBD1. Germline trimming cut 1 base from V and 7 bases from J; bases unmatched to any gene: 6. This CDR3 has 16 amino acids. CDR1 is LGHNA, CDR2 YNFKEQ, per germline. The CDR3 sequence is CASSQGGQGDGQPQHF. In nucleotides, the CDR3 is TGTGCCAGCAGCCAAGGGGGACAGGGGGATGGACAGCCCCAGCATTTT.

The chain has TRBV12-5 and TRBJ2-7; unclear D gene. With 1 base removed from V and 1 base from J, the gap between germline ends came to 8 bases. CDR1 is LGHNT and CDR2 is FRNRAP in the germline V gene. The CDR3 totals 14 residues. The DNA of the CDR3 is TGTGCTAGTGGTTTGGCTGGCCTTTCCTACGAGCAGTACTTC. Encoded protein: CASGLAGLSYEQYF.